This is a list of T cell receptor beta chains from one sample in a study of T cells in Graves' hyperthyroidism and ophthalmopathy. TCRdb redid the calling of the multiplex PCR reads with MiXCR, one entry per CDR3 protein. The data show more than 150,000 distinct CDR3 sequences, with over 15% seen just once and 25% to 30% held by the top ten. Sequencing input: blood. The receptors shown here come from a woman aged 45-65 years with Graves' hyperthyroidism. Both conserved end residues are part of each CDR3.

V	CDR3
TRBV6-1	CASTTSGESSYNEQFF
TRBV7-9	CASSLALRDRTYTEAFF
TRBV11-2	CASSLGSLGRNEQFF
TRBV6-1	CASLHDRLEKLFF
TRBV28	CASSLPGESNYGYTF
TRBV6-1	CATALMGNTGELFF
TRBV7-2	CASSWTSGANTGELFF
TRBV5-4	CASGQGISGAEAFF
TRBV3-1	CASSPGIVTLRAETQYF
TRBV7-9	CASSWNLPPDRGTYEQYF
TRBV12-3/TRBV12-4	CASSLQGNTDTQYF